The TCR beta chain under discussion was sequenced for a study of blood T cell repertoires in COVID-19. For the study at large: Spain, Italy and the United States supplied samples that represented acute and convalescent COVID-19. T cells, B-cell-depleted T cells, or PBMCs supplied cDNA or gDNA.

V lost 3 bases and J lost 3, with 16 bases in between. Germline V CDR1 and CDR2: MGHRA, YSYEKL. The CDR3 loop spans 16 amino acids. Only one count was recorded for this clone. Authors' methods: Reference gene primer amplification gave nucleated cell count estimates. Clones were sequenced by immunoSEQ multiplex PCR, and TCRdb holds only the in-frame ones, with some missing. V and J calls and clone size are given by that table; D and trimming were obtained from the DNA. The sample includes approximately 98,000 clones, just over 85% of them seen just once. The TCR comes from a human donor in a cohort sampled during active COVID-19. The sequenced material came from peripheral blood. The chain recombines TRBV4-1 with TRBJ2-3, with D perhaps matching TRBD2 (6 bases). The CDR3 is CASSQRTGETTDTQYF. The CDR3 DNA follows: TGCGCCAGCAGCCAGAGGACGGGAGAGACTACAGATACGCAGTATTTT.